The rows below give T cell receptor beta chains drawn from one sample of a study of cytomegalovirus exposure and HLA in healthy donors. The table came from immunoSEQ multiplex PCR; TCRdb's copy has only in-frame clones and leaves some out. The table lists under 200,000 clones, 80% of them singletons. Source material: PBMCs. The receptors stem from a man in his forties or fifties in good health and CMV-seronegative. Both conserved end residues are part of each CDR3. Clone size is shown for a subset of rows, as once, few, many or a class of expanded clone.

CDR3aa | len | v_gene | abundance
CASSLSNRATRPQHF | 15 | TRBV27 | -
CASSPSGTANQPQHF | 15 | TRBV5-1 | -
CASSLVGGSEETQYF | 15 | TRBV7-9 | -
CASSLLAGAQETQYF | 15 | TRBV5-1 | -
CASSLSTVLYSNQPQHF | 17 | TRBV5-6 | -
CATSRVGVSYEQYF | 14 | TRBV15 | -
CASSSGQRFGYGYTF | 15 | TRBV7-2 | -
CASSVATGGTNTGELFF | 17 | TRBV9 | -
CASSQADRGAKNIQYF | 16 | TRBV2 | few
CASSPGTGGEETQYF | 15 | TRBV11-2 | -
CASSDSEGNTGELFF | 15 | TRBV6-4 | -
CASRLANTGELFF | 13 | TRBV19 | -
CAWMSGIEQFF | 11 | TRBV30 | -
CAIGGQGGQPQHF | 13 | TRBV19 | -
CASSIVSNTDTQYF | 14 | TRBV19 | -
CASSPTQLNTEAFF | 14 | TRBV18 | few
CASSPWTQNYGYTF | 14 | TRBV7-9 | -
CASSSGQGSTGELFF | 15 | TRBV11-3 | -
CASSQGTGEAGELFF | 15 | TRBV4-3 | few
CSSSYGSGGWDYEQYF | 16 | TRBV7-9 | -
CASSHPRGGNQPQHF | 15 | TRBV6-1 | -
CASSLRTSGVSSYEQYF | 17 | TRBV11-2 | -
CSVPGTGDREQYF | 13 | TRBV29-1 | -
CASSSGLSYEQYF | 13 | TRBV5-1 | -